Below, one T cell receptor (beta chain) is given with its context. Its antigen is not known. PCR amplification relied on 60 Vbeta primers (plus 13 Jbeta primers). Assay: immunoSEQ multiplex PCR; the TCRdb copy retains only in-frame clones and omits some. There are around 110,000 clones in the sample; 9.5% occur only once, and less than 4% lies in the top ten. This specimen comes from a study of cytomegalovirus exposure and HLA in healthy donors. Study summary: In a previous analysis, 117 million unique TCR beta sequences were found from 170 million or so T cells. There were over 350 genotyped donors. Of these, 81% fell in the genetic ancestry cluster associated with self-reported Caucasian donors. Study results and caveats: Clonal expansion, a later analysis showed, was greater in HLA-associated TCR beta chains than in equally common others. The study put around 180 TCR beta chains on its list as cytomegalovirus-associated.

The receptor comes from a man aged 25-45 years in good health and CMV-seronegative. The sequencing input was PBMCs.

The CDR3 bases are TGCGCCAGCAGTCAATATCTGGGGCGCAATCAGCCCCAGCATTTT. Its protein is CASSQYLGRNQPQHF. The rearrangement joins TRBV23-1 to TRBJ1-5, with D perhaps matching TRBD1 (5 bases). TRBV23-1 is known as an ORF, though its function is uncertain. The CDR3 runs 15 residues. The ends were cut back, 1 base at V and 2 bases at J, with 9 bases in the middle.